This record concerns one T cell receptor (beta chain) sequence. This entry is derived from a study of T cell responses to AZD1222 COVID-19 vaccine. CDR1 is LNHNV and CDR2 is YYDKDF in the germline V gene (reference sequence). The CDR3 loop spans 16 amino acids. Losses at the gene ends were 4 bases for V and 4 bases for J; bases not matched to a gene: 9. Measured with immunoSEQ multiplex PCR; TCRdb has only the in-frame clones, and not every one. The table has more than 120,000 clones, about nine tenths seen once; the top ten hold under 2%. Sequencing was performed on peripheral blood, taken 28 days after the second AZD1222 dose. The chain employs TRBV15 and TRBJ2-3; TRBD1 agrees at 9 bases. The clonotype was recovered from an adult who received the AZD1222 COVID-19 vaccine. The CDR3 DNA follows: TGTGCCACCAGCACCGGGACAGGGCTCGGGGCAGATACGCAGTATTTT. Translation: CATSTGTGLGADTQYF.